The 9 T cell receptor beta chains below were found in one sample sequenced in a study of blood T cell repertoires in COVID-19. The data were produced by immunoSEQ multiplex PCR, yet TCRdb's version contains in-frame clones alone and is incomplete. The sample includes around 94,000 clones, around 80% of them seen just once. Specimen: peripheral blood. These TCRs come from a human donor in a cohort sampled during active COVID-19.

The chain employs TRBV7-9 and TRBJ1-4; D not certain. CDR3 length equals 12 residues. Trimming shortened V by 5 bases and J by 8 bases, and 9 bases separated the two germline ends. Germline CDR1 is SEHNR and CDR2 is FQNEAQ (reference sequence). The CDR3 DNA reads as TGTGCCAGCAGCCCGGGAGGGGAAAAACTGTTTTTT. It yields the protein CASSPGGEKLFF.

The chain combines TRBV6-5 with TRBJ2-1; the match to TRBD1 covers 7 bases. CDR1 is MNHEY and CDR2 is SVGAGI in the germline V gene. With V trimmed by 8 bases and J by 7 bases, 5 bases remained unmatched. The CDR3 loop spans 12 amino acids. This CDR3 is CASQGQLNEQFF. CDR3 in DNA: TGTGCCAGCCAGGGACAGCTTAATGAGCAGTTCTTC.

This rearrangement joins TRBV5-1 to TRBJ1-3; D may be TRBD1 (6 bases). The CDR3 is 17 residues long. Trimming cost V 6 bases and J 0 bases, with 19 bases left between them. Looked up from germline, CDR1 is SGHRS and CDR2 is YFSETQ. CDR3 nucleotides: TGCGCCAGCACCACCTCGGACAGTAACCTCTCTGGAAACACCATATATTTT. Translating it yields CASTTSDSNLSGNTIYF.

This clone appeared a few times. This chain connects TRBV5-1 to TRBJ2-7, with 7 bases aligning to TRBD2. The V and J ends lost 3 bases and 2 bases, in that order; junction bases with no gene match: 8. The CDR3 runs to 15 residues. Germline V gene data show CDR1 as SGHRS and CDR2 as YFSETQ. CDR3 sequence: CASSWGRGLAYEQYF. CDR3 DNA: TGCGCCAGCAGCTGGGGTCGAGGACTAGCCTACGAGCAGTACTTC.

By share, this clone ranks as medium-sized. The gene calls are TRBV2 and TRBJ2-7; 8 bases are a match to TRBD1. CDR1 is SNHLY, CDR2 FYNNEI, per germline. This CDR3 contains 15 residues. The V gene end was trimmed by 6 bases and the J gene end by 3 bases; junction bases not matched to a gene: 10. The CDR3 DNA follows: TGTGCCAGCAGGGCCGGGACAGGAATAAACTACGAGCAGTACTTC. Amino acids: CASRAGTGINYEQYF.

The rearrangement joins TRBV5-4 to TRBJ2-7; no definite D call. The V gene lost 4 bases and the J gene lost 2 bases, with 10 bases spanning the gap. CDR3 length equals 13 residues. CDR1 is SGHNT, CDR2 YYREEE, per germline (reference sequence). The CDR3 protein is CASSPARTYEQYF. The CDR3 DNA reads TGTGCCAGCAGCCCCGCGCGGACCTACGAGCAGTACTTC.

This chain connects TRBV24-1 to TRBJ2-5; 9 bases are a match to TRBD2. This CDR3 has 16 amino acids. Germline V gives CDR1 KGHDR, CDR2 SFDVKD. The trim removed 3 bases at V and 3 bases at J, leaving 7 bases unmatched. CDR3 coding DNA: TGTGCCACCAGTGATCGAACCGGCGGGAGGGAAGAGACCCAGTACTTC. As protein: CATSDRTGGREETQYF.

The CDR3: CASSLPGRDDQPQHF. The CDR3 DNA sequence: TGTGCCAGCAGCCTCCCCGGCAGGGATGATCAGCCCCAGCATTTT. The V gene is TRBV7-8, the J gene TRBJ1-5; D might be TRBD1 (5 bases). The V and J ends lost 5 bases and 5 bases respectively, with 16 bases between them. Germline CDR1 reads SGHVS; CDR2 reads FQNEAQ. This CDR3 has 15 residues.

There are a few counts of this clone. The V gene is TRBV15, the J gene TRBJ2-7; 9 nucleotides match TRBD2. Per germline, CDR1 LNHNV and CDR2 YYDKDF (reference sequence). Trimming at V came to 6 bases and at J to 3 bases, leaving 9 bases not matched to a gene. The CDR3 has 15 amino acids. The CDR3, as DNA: TGTGCCACCAGGGACGCGGGAGGGTTAGGCTACGAGCAGTACTTC. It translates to CATRDAGGLGYEQYF.